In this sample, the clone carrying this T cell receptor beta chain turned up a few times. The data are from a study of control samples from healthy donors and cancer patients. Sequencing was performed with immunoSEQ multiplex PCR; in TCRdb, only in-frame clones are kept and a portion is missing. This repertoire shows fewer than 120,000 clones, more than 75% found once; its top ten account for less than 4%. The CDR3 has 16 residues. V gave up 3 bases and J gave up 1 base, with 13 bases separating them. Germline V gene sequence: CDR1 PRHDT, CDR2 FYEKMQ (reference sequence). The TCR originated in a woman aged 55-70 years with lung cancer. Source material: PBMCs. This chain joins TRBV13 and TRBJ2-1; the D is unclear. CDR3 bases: TGTGCCAGCAGCTTTGGAGTAGCAGTTTCCTACAATGAGCAGTTCTTC. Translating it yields CASSFGVAVSYNEQFF.